This TCR beta chain derives from a study of regulatory T cells in long-lasting Graves disease. The sample holds many counts of this clonotype. V gave up 0 bases and J gave up 1 base, with 9 bases separating them. In germline, CDR1 is SEHNR, CDR2 FQNEAQ (reference sequence). The length of the CDR3 is 15 residues. Assembly of TCR beta libraries relied on iRepertoire HTBI primers together with Arm-PCR of CDR3 regions. TCRdb called the multiplex PCR reads again in MiXCR, with one record for every CDR3 protein. The sample yields about 530,000 distinct CDR3 sequences, about 16% seen once. As for time point: newly diagnosed GD, antithyroid drugs for less than 3 months. Making the TCR library involved RNA that had been extracted from PBMCs. All patients originated from an endocrinology department located in Xi'an, China. This same sample was also part of a study on T cells in Graves' hyperthyroidism and ophthalmopathy.

This clonotype was sampled from a middle-aged woman with Graves disease. The material sequenced was peripheral blood mononuclear cells (PBMCs), taken at new diagnosis, from a patient treated with antithyroid drugs. The rearrangement joins TRBV7-9 to TRBJ2-5, with TRBD1 as a possible D gene (6 bases). The CDR3 sequence: CASSLAQGIQETQYF. CDR3 in DNA: TGTGCCAGCAGCTTAGCGCAGGGGATCCAAGAGACCCAGTACTTC.